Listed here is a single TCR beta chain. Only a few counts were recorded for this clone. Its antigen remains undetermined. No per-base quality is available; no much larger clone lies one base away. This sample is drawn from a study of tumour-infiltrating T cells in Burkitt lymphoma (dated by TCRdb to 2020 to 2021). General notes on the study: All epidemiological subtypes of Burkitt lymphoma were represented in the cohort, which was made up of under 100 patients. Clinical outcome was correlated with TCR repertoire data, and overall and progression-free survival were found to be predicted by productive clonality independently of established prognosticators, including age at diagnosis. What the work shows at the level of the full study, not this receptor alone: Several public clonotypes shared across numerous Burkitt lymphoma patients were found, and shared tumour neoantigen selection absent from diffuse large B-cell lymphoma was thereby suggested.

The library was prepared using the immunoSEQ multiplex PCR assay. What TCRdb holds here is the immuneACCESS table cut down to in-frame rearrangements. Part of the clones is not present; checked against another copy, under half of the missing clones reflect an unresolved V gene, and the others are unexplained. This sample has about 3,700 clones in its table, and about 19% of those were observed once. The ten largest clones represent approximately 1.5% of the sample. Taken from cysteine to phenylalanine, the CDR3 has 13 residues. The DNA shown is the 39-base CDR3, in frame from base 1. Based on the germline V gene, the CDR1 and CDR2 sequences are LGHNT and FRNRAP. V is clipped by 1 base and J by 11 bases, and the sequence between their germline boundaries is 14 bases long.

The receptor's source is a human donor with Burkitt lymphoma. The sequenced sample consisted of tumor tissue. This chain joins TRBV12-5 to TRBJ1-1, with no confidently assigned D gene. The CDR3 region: CASGLEGKGGAFF. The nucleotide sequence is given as TGTGCTAGTGGTTTGGAAGGGAAGGGAGGCGCTTTCTTT.